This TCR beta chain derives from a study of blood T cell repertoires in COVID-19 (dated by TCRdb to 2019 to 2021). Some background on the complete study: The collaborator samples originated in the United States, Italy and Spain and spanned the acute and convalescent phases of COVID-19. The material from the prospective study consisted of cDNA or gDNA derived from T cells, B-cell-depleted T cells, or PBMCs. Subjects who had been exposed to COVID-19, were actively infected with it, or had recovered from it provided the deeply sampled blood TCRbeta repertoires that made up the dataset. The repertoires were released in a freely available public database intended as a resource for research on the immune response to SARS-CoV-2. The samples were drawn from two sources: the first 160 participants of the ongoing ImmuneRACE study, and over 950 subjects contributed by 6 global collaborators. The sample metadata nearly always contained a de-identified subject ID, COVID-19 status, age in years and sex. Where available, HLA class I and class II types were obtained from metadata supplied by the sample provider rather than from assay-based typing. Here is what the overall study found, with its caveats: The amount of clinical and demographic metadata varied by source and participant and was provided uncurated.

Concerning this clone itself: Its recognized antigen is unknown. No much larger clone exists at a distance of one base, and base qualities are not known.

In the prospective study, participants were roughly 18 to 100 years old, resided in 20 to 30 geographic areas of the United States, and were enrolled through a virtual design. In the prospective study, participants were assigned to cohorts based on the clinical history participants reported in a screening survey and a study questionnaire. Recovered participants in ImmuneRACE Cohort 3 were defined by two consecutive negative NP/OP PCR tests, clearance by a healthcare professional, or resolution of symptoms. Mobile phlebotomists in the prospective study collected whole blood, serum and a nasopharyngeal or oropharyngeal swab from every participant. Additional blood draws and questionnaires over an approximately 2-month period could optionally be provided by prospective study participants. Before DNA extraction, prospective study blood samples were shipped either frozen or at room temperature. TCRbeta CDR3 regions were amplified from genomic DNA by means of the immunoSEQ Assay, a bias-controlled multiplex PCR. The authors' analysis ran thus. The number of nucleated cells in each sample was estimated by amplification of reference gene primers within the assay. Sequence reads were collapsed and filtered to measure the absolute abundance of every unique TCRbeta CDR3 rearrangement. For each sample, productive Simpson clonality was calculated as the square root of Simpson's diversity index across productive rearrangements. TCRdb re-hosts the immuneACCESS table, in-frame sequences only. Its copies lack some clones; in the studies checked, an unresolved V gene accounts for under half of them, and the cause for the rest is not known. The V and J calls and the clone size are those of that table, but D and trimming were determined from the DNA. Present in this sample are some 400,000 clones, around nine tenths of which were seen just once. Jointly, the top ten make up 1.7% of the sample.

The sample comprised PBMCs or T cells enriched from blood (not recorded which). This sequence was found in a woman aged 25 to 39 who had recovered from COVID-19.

The CDR3 has the sequence CASSSSGDEQFF. The base sequence is TGTGCCAGCAGCTCGTCCGGGGATGAGCAGTTCTTC. The V and J segments used are TRBV5-4 and TRBJ2-1; the D region possibly corresponds to TRBD2 (5 bases align). CDR1 SGHNT and CDR2 YYREEE were looked up in the germline V gene (reference sequence). CDR3 length: 12 amino acids, cysteine to phenylalanine. Here the CDR3 DNA is all that survives: 36 bases in frame from base 1. Relative to germline, V is 3 bases shorter and J is 8 bases shorter, with 9 bases between their ends.